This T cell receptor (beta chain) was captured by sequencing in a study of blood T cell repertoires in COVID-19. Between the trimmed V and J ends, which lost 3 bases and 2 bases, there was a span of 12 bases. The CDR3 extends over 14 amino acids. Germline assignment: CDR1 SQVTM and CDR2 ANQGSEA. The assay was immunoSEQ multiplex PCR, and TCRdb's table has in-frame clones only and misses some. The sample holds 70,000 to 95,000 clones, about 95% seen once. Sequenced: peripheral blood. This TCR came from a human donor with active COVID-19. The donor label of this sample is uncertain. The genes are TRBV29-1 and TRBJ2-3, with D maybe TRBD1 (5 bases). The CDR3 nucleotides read TGCAGCGTTGATGGATTTGGGGCCACAGATACGCAGTATTTT. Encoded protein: CSVDGFGATDTQYF.